These 5 T cell receptor beta chains share one sample of origin, sequenced in a study of metastatic and nonmetastatic thyroid tumors. Through MiXCR, TCRdb re-clonotyped the PCR reads. The sample shows about 15,000 clones, roughly a fifth of them seen only once. Each patient went into thyroid surgery without having received any treatment. The specimen sequenced was blood. The receptor source for this set is a female donor with papillary thyroid cancer or a benign thyroid nodule (not recorded which). Some clones in this sample may be carry-over from other donors' samples.

The chain couples TRBV6-6 to TRBJ2-1; TRBD2 matches at 8 bases. The CDR3 covers 17 residues. Germline assignment: CDR1 MNHNY and CDR2 SVGAGI (reference sequence). V lost 0 bases to trimming and J lost 5 bases; unmatched junction nucleotides: 9. CDR3 region: CASSYSPSSGFDNEQFF. The DNA for the CDR3 is TGTGCCAGCAGTTACTCGCCTTCTAGCGGGTTCGACAATGAGCAGTTCTTC.

The sample holds many counts of this clone. This rearrangement joins TRBV7-9 to TRBJ1-1; tentatively, D is TRBD1 (6 bases). The CDR3 totals 13 residues. CDR1 is SEHNR, CDR2 FQNEAQ, per germline (reference sequence). The ends were cut back, 2 bases at V and 9 bases at J, with 13 bases in the middle. The CDR3, as DNA: TGTGCCAGCAGCTTAAATGGGGGCGAACAAGCTTTCTTT. Translating gives CASSLNGGEQAFF.

This clone appeared many times. The chain combines TRBV20-1 with TRBJ1-2; tentative D call: TRBD1 (6 bases). Germline-derived CDR1 and CDR2 are DFQATT and SNEGSKA (reference sequence). Between the trimmed V and J ends, which lost 6 bases and 4 bases, there was a span of 18 bases. The CDR3 is 14 amino acids. The CDR3 DNA sequence: TGCAGTGCCCTAGCGGGAGGGGGTGTCTATGGCTACACCTTC. It specifies CSALAGGGVYGYTF.

This clone was seen more than once but under ten times. The chain couples TRBV27 to TRBJ2-1; the D is unclear. CDR1 and CDR2 from the germline V gene are MNHEY and SMNVEV (reference sequence). This CDR3 is built from 13 residues. The V gene lost 3 bases and the J gene lost 0 bases, with 3 bases spanning the gap. CDR3 protein: CASSFNSYNEQFF. CDR3 coding DNA: TGTGCCAGCAGTTTTAACTCCTACAATGAGCAGTTCTTC.

V gene TRBV20-1 combines with J gene TRBJ2-7; 7 bases line up with TRBD1. Germline CDR1 reads DFQATT; CDR2 reads SNEGSKA (reference sequence). The trim removed 5 bases at V and 3 bases at J, leaving 13 bases unmatched. The CDR3 runs to 15 residues. The CDR3 protein is CSACPPTGLDYEQYF. The CDR3 DNA sequence: TGCAGTGCTTGCCCACCGACAGGGTTGGACTACGAGCAGTACTTC.